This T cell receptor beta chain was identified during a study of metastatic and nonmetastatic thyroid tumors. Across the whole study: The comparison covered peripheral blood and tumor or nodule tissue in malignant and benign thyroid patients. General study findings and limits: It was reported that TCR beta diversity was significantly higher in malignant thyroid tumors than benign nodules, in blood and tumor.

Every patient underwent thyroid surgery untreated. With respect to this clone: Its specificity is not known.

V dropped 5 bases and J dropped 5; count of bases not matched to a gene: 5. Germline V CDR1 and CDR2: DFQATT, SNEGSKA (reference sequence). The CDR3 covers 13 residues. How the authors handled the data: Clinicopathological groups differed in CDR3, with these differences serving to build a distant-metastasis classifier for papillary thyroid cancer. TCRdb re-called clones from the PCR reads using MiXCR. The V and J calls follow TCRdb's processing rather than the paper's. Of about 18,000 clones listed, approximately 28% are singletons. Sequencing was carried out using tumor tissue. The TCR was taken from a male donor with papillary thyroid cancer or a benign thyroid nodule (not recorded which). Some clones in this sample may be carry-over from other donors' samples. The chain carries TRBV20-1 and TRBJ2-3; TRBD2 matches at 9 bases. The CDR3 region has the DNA TGCAGTGCTCCGGGACTAGCAGGAGATACGCAGTATTTT. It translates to CSAPGLAGDTQYF.